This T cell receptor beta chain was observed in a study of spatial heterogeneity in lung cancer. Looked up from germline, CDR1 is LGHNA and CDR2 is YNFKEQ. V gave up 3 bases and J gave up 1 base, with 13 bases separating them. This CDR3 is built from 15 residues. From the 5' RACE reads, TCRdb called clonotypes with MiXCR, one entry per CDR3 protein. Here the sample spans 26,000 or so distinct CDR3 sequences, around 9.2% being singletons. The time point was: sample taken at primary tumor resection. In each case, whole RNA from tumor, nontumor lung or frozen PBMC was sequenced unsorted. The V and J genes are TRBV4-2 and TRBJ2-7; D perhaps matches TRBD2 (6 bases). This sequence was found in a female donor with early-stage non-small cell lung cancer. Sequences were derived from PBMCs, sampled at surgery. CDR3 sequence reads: CASSHQASVSYEQYF. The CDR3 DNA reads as TGTGCCAGCAGCCACCAAGCTAGCGTGTCCTACGAGCAGTACTTC.